This TCR beta chain was captured in a study of T cells after yellow fever vaccination. One entry per CDR3 protein results from TCRdb running MiXCR on the 5' RACE reads. This table holds 600,000 to 750,000 distinct CDR3 sequences, over 9% found once. The junction had 11 bases not matched to a gene; V was cut back by 5 bases and J by 3 bases. Germline CDR1 WSHSY, CDR2 SAAADI. The CDR3 runs 16 residues. This sequence joins TRBV10-2 and TRBJ2-7; TRBD1 aligns across 9 bases. Specimen: PBMCs, collected on the day of the yellow fever booster vaccination. The sequence came from a man in his thirties or forties who received the YFV17D yellow fever vaccine. Here the CDR3 reads CASSWTGVGRGYEQYF. Here the CDR3 DNA reads TGCGCCAGCAGTTGGACAGGGGTTGGTAGGGGCTACGAGCAGTACTTC.